One sample yielded the 23 T cell receptor beta chains listed below, sequenced in a study of T cell clones after liver transplantation. TCRdb's table, derived via immunoSEQ multiplex PCR, lists solely in-frame clones and lacks some. Of 95,000 to 130,000 clones listed, 90% are singletons. Material: CD4+ T cells from blood, obtained 12 months after liver transplant. The receptors come from a human patient who received a liver transplant. Part of the T cell pool may stem from the graft donor.

V gene TRBV30 combines with J gene TRBJ2-6, with D possibly being TRBD1 or TRBD2 (5 bases each). CDR1 GTSNPN and CDR2 SVGIG come from the germline V gene (reference sequence). The V and J ends lost 4 bases and 0 bases respectively, with 16 bases between them. The CDR3 covers 17 residues. The CDR3 coding sequence is TGTGCCTGGACAGGGCGGGTTTTCCTCTCTGGGGCCAACGTCCTGACTTTC. Its protein is CAWTGRVFLSGANVLTF.

The J gene is TRBJ1-3, the V gene TRBV18; TRBD1 matches 8 bases. The CDR3 covers 18 residues. V shed 3 bases and J 2 bases; nucleotides not matched to a gene: 12. Germline loops: CDR1 KGHSH, CDR2 LQKENI. CDR3 in amino acids: CASSPILGQGLTGNTIYF. The CDR3 DNA is TGTGCCAGCTCACCGATCCTTGGACAGGGCTTAACTGGAAACACCATATATTTT. Filled out from reference TRBV18 and TRBJ1-3, the complete variable domain reads NAGVMQNPRHLVRRRGQEARLRCSPMKGHSHVYWYRQLPEEGLKFMVYLQKENIIDESGMPKERFSAEFPKEGPSILRIQQVVRGDSAAYFCASSPILGQGLTGNTIYFGEGSWLTVV.

CDR3 sequence (DNA): TGTGCCACCAAGGGGCCGACGGCTATGAACACTGAAGCTTTCTTT. It yields the protein CATKGPTAMNTEAFF. The chain carries TRBV14 and TRBJ1-1; possibly TRBD1 for D (5 bases). Looked up from germline, CDR1 is SGHDN and CDR2 is FVKESK. V gave up 10 bases and J gave up 0 bases, with 18 bases separating them. CDR3 length: 15 amino acids.

The rearrangement links TRBV19 to TRBJ2-7, with TRBD2 identical over 10 bases. Trimming at V came to 4 bases and at J to 4 bases, leaving 1 base not matched to a gene. The CDR3 loop spans 13 amino acids. Germline V gene sequence: CDR1 LNHDA, CDR2 SQIVND (reference sequence). The CDR3 nucleotides are TGTGCCAGTAGTAAGGGACTAGCGTACGAGCAGTACTTC. It encodes CASSKGLAYEQYF. The full variable domain, with the rest looked up from reference TRBV19 and TRBJ2-7, is DGGITQSPKYLFRKEGQNVTLSCEQNLNHDAMYWYRQDPGQGLRLIYYSQIVNDFQKGDIAEGYSVSREKKESFPLTVTSAQKNPTAFYLCASSKGLAYEQYFGPGTRLTVT.

The chain's CDR3 is CASSQDLAGGTYEQYF. CDR3 bases: TGCGCCAGCAGCCAAGATCTTGCGGGCGGTACCTACGAGCAGTACTTC. V is TRBV4-1 and J is TRBJ2-7; D may be TRBD2 (5 bases). Germline-derived CDR1 and CDR2 are MGHRA and YSYEKL. The CDR3 loop spans 16 amino acids. Trimming took off 0 bases at V and 2 bases at J, with 14 bases between the two ends.

This chain connects TRBV28 to TRBJ1-3; no definite D call. The CDR3 is 14 residues long. V lost 5 bases and J lost 4, with 12 bases in between. Germline values: CDR1 MDHEN, CDR2 SYDVKM. For the CDR3, the DNA is TGTGCCAGCAGTCCTATCAGCTCGGGAAACACCATATATTTT. This encodes CASSPISSGNTIYF.

V usage is TRBV28 and J usage is TRBJ1-3; perhaps TRBD1 as D (5 bases). V lost 3 bases and J lost 3, with 12 bases in between. Germline CDR1 and CDR2: MDHEN and SYDVKM. The CDR3 length is 15 residues. This CDR3 reads CASSLGQGGGNTIYF. CDR3 in DNA: TGTGCCAGCAGTTTGGGCCAGGGTGGTGGAAACACCATATATTTT.

This clone was picked up one time. V gene TRBV27 combines with J gene TRBJ2-7; D uncertain. The germline CDR1 and CDR2 sequences are MNHEY and SMNVEV (reference sequence). The CDR3 covers 11 residues. Between the trimmed V and J ends, which lost 4 bases and 0 bases, there was a span of 1 base. The chain's CDR3 is CASSSSYEQYF. The CDR3 DNA follows: TGTGCCAGCAGTTCCTCCTACGAGCAGTACTTC.

This chain uses TRBV5-4 with TRBJ2-2, with D perhaps matching TRBD2 (5 bases). The germline V and J ends were trimmed by 4 bases and 6 bases, with 16 bases remaining between them. The germline CDR1 and CDR2 sequences are SGHNT and YYREEE (reference sequence). CDR3 length equals 15 residues. CDR3 in amino acids: CASSVKLPGAGELFF. The CDR3 DNA is TGTGCCAGCAGCGTAAAGCTCCCCGGGGCCGGGGAGCTGTTTTTT.

This chain connects TRBV11-2 to TRBJ2-7; D gene uncertain. The CDR3 consists of 14 residues. CDR1 SGHAT and CDR2 FQNNGV come from the germline V gene. V was pared by 0 bases and J by 7 bases, with 13 bases between. CDR3 sequence: CASSLELPVGEQYF. In nucleotides, the CDR3 is TGTGCCAGCAGCTTAGAACTCCCGGTTGGGGAGCAGTACTTC.

This chain joins TRBV11-2 and TRBJ2-4; perhaps TRBD2 as D (5 bases). With 1 base removed from V and 8 bases from J, the gap between germline ends came to 15 bases. The CDR3 is 15 amino acids. CDR1 SGHAT and CDR2 FQNNGV come from the germline V gene. CDR3: CASSLVGGRGDIQYF. The CDR3 nucleotides read TGTGCCAGCAGCTTAGTAGGAGGCCGTGGGGACATTCAGTACTTC.

This chain joins TRBV19 and TRBJ1-3; D gene unclear. Germline CDR1 reads LNHDA; CDR2 reads SQIVND (reference sequence). The CDR3 length is 16 residues. V lost 1 base and J 0 bases, leaving 10 bases between the germline ends. For the CDR3, the DNA is TGTGCCAGTAGTATAGCGGGCTCAAGCTCTGGAAACACCATATATTTT. Amino acids: CASSIAGSSSGNTIYF.

The J gene is TRBJ2-5, the V gene TRBV5-1; unclear D gene. CDR1 is SGHRS, CDR2 YFSETQ, per germline. The CDR3 consists of 12 residues. V was clipped by 3 bases and J by 1 base, with 4 bases between them. Written as DNA, the CDR3 is TGCGCCAGCAGCTACTTCCAAGAGACCCAGTACTTC. It yields the protein CASSYFQETQYF.

The genes are TRBV4-1 and TRBJ1-2, with 9 bases aligning to TRBD1. The CDR3 loop spans 14 amino acids. Germline V gene data show CDR1 as MGHRA and CDR2 as YSYEKL. With V trimmed by 0 bases and J by 7 bases, 3 bases remained unmatched. Here the CDR3 DNA reads TGCGCCAGCAGCCAAGAGGGGACAGGGAGTGGCTACACCTTC. This sequence encodes CASSQEGTGSGYTF.

This clone was recorded once. The rearrangement links TRBV29-1 to TRBJ1-1, with D unresolved. V lost 7 bases to trimming and J lost 0 bases, with 9 bases between them. The CDR3 length is 12 residues. CDR1 is SQVTM, CDR2 ANQGSEA, per germline. CDR3 residues: CSATDMNTEAFF. CDR3 DNA: TGCAGCGCTACAGACATGAACACTGAAGCTTTCTTT.

The CDR3 coding sequence is TGTGCCAGCAGCGCCACAGGGGGGACGGAGACCCAGTACTTC. Amino acid sequence: CASSATGGTETQYF. The genes are TRBV11-1 and TRBJ2-5; 8 bases agree with TRBD1. The germline V gene encodes CDR1 SGHAT and CDR2 FQDESV (reference sequence). The trim removed 5 bases at V and 5 bases at J, leaving 7 bases unmatched. CDR3 size: 14 residues.

On this clone itself: A read error may account for a junction end that differs from germline. The chain carries TRBV19 and TRBJ1-1; TRBD1 might be the D (5 bases). The CDR3 runs to 11 residues. Germline-derived CDR1 and CDR2 are LNHDA and SQIVND (reference sequence). Here the CDR3 DNA reads TGTGCCAGTACTCTGGACAACCGATCCTACTTT. This gives the protein CASTLDNRSYF.

The V gene is TRBV11-2, the J gene TRBJ2-7; no clear D gene. This CDR3 is built from 13 residues. Germline CDR1 is SGHAT and CDR2 is FQNNGV. Between the trimmed V and J ends, which lost 7 bases and 2 bases, there was a span of 12 bases. CDR3 protein: CASTFDIAYEQYF. For the CDR3, the DNA is TGTGCCAGCACCTTCGACATTGCCTACGAGCAGTACTTC.

The genes are TRBV5-1 and TRBJ2-3; weak D call: TRBD2 (6 bases). The germline CDR1 and CDR2 sequences are SGHRS and YFSETQ. The CDR3 runs 15 residues. V dropped 7 bases and J dropped 1 base, with 16 bases sitting between them. CDR3 nucleotides: TGCGCCAGCCGCAGTTGGGCTAGCGGCACAGATACGCAGTATTTT. It specifies CASRSWASGTDTQYF.

This clone was picked up one time. The chain is built from TRBV9 and TRBJ2-7; D is perhaps TRBD1 or TRBD2 (5 bases each). This CDR3 region has 14 residues. CDR1 and CDR2 (germline): SGDLS, YYNGEE. Trimming pared 4 bases from V and 2 bases from J, leaving 13 bases between. The CDR3 DNA sequence: TGTGCCAGCAGCACTGGGACGGACACCTACGAGCAGTACTTC. Its protein is CASSTGTDTYEQYF.

The chain uses TRBV5-1 and TRBJ1-4; D gene uncertain. Trimming left V 3 bases short and J 0 bases short, with 21 bases between. This CDR3 is built from 19 residues. The germline V gene has CDR1 SGHRS and CDR2 YFSETQ. The CDR3 sequence: CASSSDPGRALSTNEKLFF. The DNA for the CDR3 is TGCGCCAGCAGCTCGGATCCCGGGCGCGCCCTATCAACTAATGAAAAACTGTTTTTT.

The rearrangement uses TRBV7-2 and TRBJ2-7, with D uncertain. V gave up 1 base and J gave up 1 base, with 8 bases separating them. The CDR3 totals 14 residues. CDR1 and CDR2 from the germline V gene are SGHTA and FQGNSA. CDR3 protein: CASSLVKSSYEQYF. In DNA form, the CDR3 reads TGTGCCAGCAGCTTAGTAAAGTCTTCCTACGAGCAGTACTTC.

In nucleotides, the CDR3 is TGTGCCAGCAGTCCCACCCGGGGAGGGAAAAACACCGGGGAGCTGTTTTTT. This translates into CASSPTRGGKNTGELFF. J is TRBJ2-2 and V is TRBV28; TRBD2 matches 7 bases. J lost 2 bases, V lost 5 bases, and 11 bases had no gene match. CDR3 length: 17 residues. The germline CDR1 and CDR2 sequences are MDHEN and SYDVKM.